The 21 T cell receptor beta chains presented below share a single source sample, sequenced in a study of T-cell memory formation after mild COVID-19. TCRdb redid the calling of the 5' RACE reads with MiXCR, one entry per CDR3 protein. The data contain about 260,000 distinct CDR3 sequences, approximately 15% of them singletons. The source material was PBMCs or a T cell subset sorted from them (not recorded which). The receptors stem from a man aged 18-30 years who had mild COVID-19 (a few samples of this study predate the infection). Cell type and time point are not known.

This chain joins TRBV29-1 and TRBJ2-7, with 8 bases identical to TRBD1. J gave up 3 bases and V 5 bases, and 3 bases lay outside the gene matches. CDR1 is SQVTM, CDR2 ANQGSEA, per germline. This CDR3 comprises 12 residues. The CDR3 DNA reads TGCAGCGTTCGGGACAGGTACTACGAGCAGTACGTC. This sequence encodes CSVRDRYYEQYV.

The rearrangement uses TRBV6-5 and TRBJ2-6; D not resolved. This CDR3 has 17 residues. Germline V gene data show CDR1 as MNHEY and CDR2 as SVGAGI. Trimming left V 1 base short and J 0 bases short, with 10 bases between. The CDR3 loop is CASSYWPASSGANVLTF. In DNA, the CDR3 is TGTGCCAGCAGTTACTGGCCCGCTAGCTCTGGGGCCAACGTCCTGACTTTC.

This clonotype came up a few times. This sequence joins TRBV7-9 and TRBJ2-3; 9 bases match TRBD2. CDR1 SEHNR and CDR2 FQNEAQ come from the germline V gene (reference sequence). The CDR3 is made up of 16 amino acids. V lost 4 bases, J lost 2 bases, and 7 bases stayed unmatched. The CDR3 spells CASSSLLAGDTDTQYF. The CDR3 DNA reads as TGTGCCAGCAGCTCCCTTTTAGCGGGGGACACAGATACGCAGTATTTT.

The table lists this clonotype with many counts. The J gene is TRBJ1-1, the V gene TRBV4-2, with 7 nucleotides matching TRBD1. Germline trimming cut 2 bases from V and 1 base from J; bases unmatched to any gene: 4. Per germline, CDR1 LGHNA and CDR2 YNFKEQ. The CDR3 is 15 residues long. In DNA, the CDR3 is TGTGCCAGCAGCCAATTTTACAGGGGGAACACTGAAGCTTTCTTT. Its protein product is CASSQFYRGNTEAFF.

The chain employs TRBV7-8 and TRBJ2-7; D is undetermined. V gave up 1 base and J gave up 2 bases, with 9 bases separating them. The CDR3 is made up of 14 amino acids. Germline V gene data show CDR1 as SGHVS and CDR2 as FQNEAQ. The CDR3 is CASSLEASTYEQYV. CDR3 nucleotides: TGTGCCAGCAGCTTAGAGGCCAGTACCTACGAGCAGTACGTC.

This clonotype came up a few times. V usage is TRBV13 and J usage is TRBJ2-3; 7 nucleotides agree with TRBD1. Germline CDR1 reads PRHDT; CDR2 reads FYEKMQ (reference sequence). Trimming at V came to 5 bases and at J to 1 base, leaving 6 bases not matched to a gene. There are 15 residues in the CDR3. This chain's CDR3 is CASSPRDRGTDTQYF. The CDR3 DNA follows: TGTGCCAGCAGCCCCCGAGACAGGGGCACAGATACGCAGTATTTT.

V gene TRBV15 combines with J gene TRBJ2-7; D ambiguous. The germline V and J ends were trimmed by 3 bases and 2 bases, with 11 bases remaining between them. The CDR3 covers 14 residues. Germline V CDR1 and CDR2: LNHNV, YYDKDF (reference sequence). CDR3 protein: CATSRTYQAYEQYV. CDR3 nucleotides: TGTGCCACCAGCAGGACCTATCAGGCCTACGAGCAGTACGTC.

This clonotype came up many times. The J gene is TRBJ1-2, the V gene TRBV12-3 or TRBV12-4, with TRBD1 matching 8 bases. Germline trimming cut 4 bases from V and 2 bases from J; bases unmatched to any gene: 3. The length of the CDR3 is 14 residues. CDR3: CASSSGQANYGYTF. The CDR3 DNA reads as TGTGCCAGCAGTTCGGGACAGGCAAACTATGGCTACACCTTC.

This clonotype was seen more than once but under ten times. The V and J genes are TRBV2 and TRBJ2-7; D is uncertain. The CDR3 spans 14 residues. V lost 2 bases and J lost 2, with 10 bases in between. Germline lookup yields CDR1 SNHLY and CDR2 FYNNEI. The chain's CDR3 is CASSELSITYEQYF. For the CDR3, the DNA is TGTGCCAGCAGTGAACTATCCATCACCTACGAGCAGTACTTC. The full variable domain, in which reference TRBV2 and TRBJ2-7 provide the parts outside the CDR3, is EPEVTQTPSHQVTQMGQEVILRCVPISNHLYFYWYRQILGQKVEFLVSFYNNEISEKSEIFDDQFSVERPDGSNFTLKIRSTKLEDSAMYFCASSELSITYEQYFGPGTRLTVT.

In this sample, this clonotype turned up a few times. CDR3 loop: CSASLPEAFF. CDR3 nucleotide sequence: TGCAGTGCTAGCCTTCCTGAAGCTTTCTTT. The chain links TRBV20-1 to TRBJ1-1; D is ambiguous. CDR1 DFQATT and CDR2 SNEGSKA come from the germline V gene (reference sequence). The V gene lost 3 bases and the J gene lost 6 bases, with 5 bases spanning the gap. The CDR3 sequence is 10 residues long.

This clonotype was counted only a few times. This chain links TRBV6-5 with TRBJ2-7, with D uncertain. The germline gives CDR1 MNHEY, CDR2 SVGAGI. The CDR3 consists of 14 residues. V dropped 0 bases and J dropped 13 bases, with 19 bases sitting between them. The CDR3, as DNA: TGTGCCAGCAGTTACTCGGAGAGGTCACGACGGCATTACGTC. Protein sequence: CASSYSERSRRHYV.

J is TRBJ2-7 and V is TRBV6-6; D is undetermined. CDR3 length: 15 amino acids. CDR1 is MNHNY and CDR2 is SVGAGI in the germline V gene (reference sequence). The V end lost 7 bases, the J end lost 1 base, and 17 bases lay between the germline ends. The CDR3 DNA is TGTGCCAGCAACGACCCGGCTGTAGGTTCCTACGAGCAGTACTTC. Protein: CASNDPAVGSYEQYF.

This clonotype was counted between two and nine times. The CDR3 is CASSQDTQPGNTIYF. Here the CDR3 DNA reads TGTGCCAGCAGCCAAGACACCCAGCCAGGAAACACCATATATTTT. The rearrangement joins TRBV3-1 to TRBJ1-3; unclear D gene. Looked up from germline, CDR1 is LGHDT and CDR2 is YNNKEL (reference sequence). The V end lost 0 bases, the J end lost 4 bases, and 10 bases lay between the germline ends. CDR3 length: 15 residues.

This clonotype was counted at least ten times. V and J are TRBV7-9 and TRBJ1-1; D unclear. Germline CDR1 SEHNR, CDR2 FQNEAQ (reference sequence). The CDR3 covers 16 residues. V was shortened by 4 bases and J by 1 base, with 16 bases between the two germline ends. DNA of the CDR3: TGTGCCAGCAGCTCTTGGTTGGGAAATCGGAACACTGAAGCTTTCTTT. Translated, it gives CASSSWLGNRNTEAFF.

This clonotype was observed at least ten times. The rearrangement joins TRBV7-9 to TRBJ2-7; D gene ambiguous. Trimming removed 6 bases from V and 4 bases from J, with 10 bases in between. There are 12 residues in the CDR3. The germline V gene has CDR1 SEHNR and CDR2 FQNEAQ (reference sequence). In DNA, the CDR3 is TGTGCCAGCAGGCAGCTGGGATACGAGCAGTACTTC. It translates to CASRQLGYEQYF.

This clonotype was counted ten times or more. V gene TRBV4-1 combines with J gene TRBJ2-3; 7 bases fit TRBD2. The CDR3 covers 17 residues. Germline-derived CDR1 and CDR2 are MGHRA and YSYEKL. V lost 0 bases to trimming and J lost 2 bases; unmatched junction nucleotides: 8. In nucleotides, the CDR3 is TGCGCCAGCAGCCAAGAGGCGCTAGCGGCCAACACAGATACGCAGTATTTT. Translating it yields CASSQEALAANTDTQYF.

A few counts support this clonotype. The limits of the CDR3 on the DNA are not certain, so only TCRdb's listed CDR3 is given. The J gene is TRBJ2-1, the V gene TRBV9; TRBD1, the D gene given by the table, was not confirmed from the DNA. 16 amino acids form the CDR3, both terminal residues included. CDR1 is SGDLS and CDR2 is YYNGEE in the germline V gene. CDR3 loop: CASSVVISSGPAEQFF.

This clonotype was recorded a few times. V usage is TRBV4-3 and J usage is TRBJ1-2; TRBD1 might be the D (5 bases). CDR3 size: 14 residues. Trimming cost V 4 bases and J 7 bases, with 16 bases left between them. CDR1 is LGHNA and CDR2 is YSLEER in the germline V gene. The CDR3 DNA reads as TGCGCCAGCAGCCGATTGGGGGTGGCGTCTGGCTACACCTTC. It encodes CASSRLGVASGYTF.

The J gene is TRBJ2-2, the V gene TRBV11-3; 7 bases are shared with TRBD1. Trimming cost V 5 bases and J 1 base; bases outside gene matches: 7. This CDR3 has 16 residues. CDR1 SGHNT and CDR2 YENEEA come from the germline V gene. CDR3 sequence reads: CASSPGTVMNTGELFF. The CDR3 region has the DNA TGTGCCAGCAGCCCAGGGACAGTGATGAACACCGGGGAGCTGTTTTTT.

This clonotype was observed at least ten times. The rearrangement uses TRBV7-2 and TRBJ1-2, with unresolved D. The V and J ends lost 5 bases and 8 bases respectively, with 18 bases between them. Germline values: CDR1 SGHTA, CDR2 FQGNSA. This CDR3 has 14 residues. The CDR3 spells CASSLSSFGEGYTF. The DNA of the CDR3 is TGTGCCAGCAGCCTTAGTAGCTTTGGAGAGGGCTACACCTTC.

The genes are TRBV24-1 and TRBJ2-3; tentatively, D is TRBD1 or TRBD2 (6 bases each). The CDR3 extends over 13 amino acids. V lost 5 bases to trimming and J lost 2 bases, with 7 bases between them. The germline V gene encodes CDR1 KGHDR and CDR2 SFDVKD. The CDR3 DNA reads as TGTGCCACCAGTGCGGGGGCCACAGATACGCAGTATTTT. It yields the protein CATSAGATDTQYF.